This T cell receptor beta chain originates from a study of cytomegalovirus exposure and HLA in healthy donors (dated by TCRdb to about 2017). With regard to the full study: An earlier analysis of fewer than 750 of the donors reported roughly 300 Gb of sequence data and 117 million unique TCR beta sequences obtained from roughly 170 million T cells. An early release that covered roughly 600 HLA-typed donors contained approximately 300 gigabases of sequencing data and about 84 million unique TCR sequences. The genetic ancestry cluster associated with self-reported Caucasian donors included roughly 84% of the roughly 360 genotyped donors. The study aimed to test whether cataloging public T cell receptors could reveal signatures of past pathogen exposure. The study used immunosequencing to profile the T cell repertoires of several hundred subjects and linked those repertoires to cytomegalovirus serostatus. Along with the approximately 650-subject first cohort, a separate validation cohort of around 110 different subjects was used. High-throughput TCR immunosequencing, statistical association of individual TCRs with disease status, and machine learning were combined to predict cytomegalovirus infection status. A later analysis re-examined previously published TCR beta repertoires from around 670 donors and added high-resolution HLA genotyping to investigate patterns of TCR occurrence. Rather than using new phenotypic data, the later analysis identified candidate immune exposures from TCR beta sequences and from how often those sequences occurred across donors. An earlier analysis of some 500 of the donors used high-throughput TCR beta sequencing to judge whether each TCR beta V gene segment behaved as functional or pseudogenic. Donor age, sex, ethnicity and CMV serostatus were compiled together with the repertoire data. A later genetic analysis took genome-wide SNP genotypes for about 55% of the roughly 700 donors and used that subset as a discovery cohort. Every repertoire in the discovery cohort had been generated on one and the same sequencing platform. Class I and class II HLA loci were covered by the typing at four-digit resolution. Typing coverage differed by locus: A, B, C, DRB1 and DQB1 were typed in roughly 620-630 donors, DQA1 in 522, DPA1 in around 580, and DPB1 in approximately 450. About 5 DR-DQ haplotypes were handled as single units for association and clustering, since linkage in the cohort was strong. Among roughly 400 genotyped donors of the cohort, an average of around 240,000 unique TCR beta nucleotide sequences was sequenced per donor, of which about 19% were non-productive. Paper-wide results and their limitations: Presence/absence analyses assumed roughly uniform sequencing depth across donors, an assumption that may not hold. Several of the top co-occurrence clusters appeared to be linked to parvovirus B19, influenza, CMV and Epstein-Barr virus, according to a later analysis. It was suggested by the authors that the approach could potentially be generalized to other disease states and immunological phenotypes. A later genetic analysis reported fewer N-insertions in productive TCRs among donors in an Asian-associated ancestry cluster than the roughly 620-donor mean. At a false discovery rate of 0.05, a later analysis linked some 18,000 TCR beta sequences to specific HLA alleles. The study gave a list of 150 to 200 TCR beta chains associated with cytomegalovirus. In this cohort, only TCR beta chains were sequenced, and detectable features were limited by the absence of alpha or paired-chain data. An association between a missense DCLRE1C variant and V-gene and J-gene trimming of TCR beta chains was found in a later genetic analysis and replicated in an independent cohort. Because counts were too low, under 20 rarely observed V segments, including chromosome 9 orphons, were left out of the earlier analysis of several hundred of the donors. A group of highly shared sequence variants was considered likely to be a technical artifact of the sequencing pipeline. A later analysis found that HLA-associated TCR beta chains were more clonally expanded and had lower generation probabilities than equally common non-associated chains. A few of the identified cytomegalovirus-associated TCR beta chains were confirmed in vitro to be specific for cytomegalovirus antigens. Most TCR sequences were observed very rarely across donors, whereas some public TCRs were present in many individuals. Linkage disequilibrium might explain the correlated functional status among segregating V segments, but an unknown experimental factor could not be excluded. A later analysis found that most CMV-associated TCR beta chains appeared HLA-restricted, with HLA associations seemingly driven largely by CMV exposure. A later analysis found that TCR association rates varied across HLA loci, with DRB1 alleles showing the most associated TCRs and HLA-C alleles the fewest. A further reported finding was that TCR beta sequences accurately predicted the HLA-A and HLA-B alleles for most subjects in the first cohort. The classifier was reported to diagnose cytomegalovirus status with high specificity and sensitivity in both the original cohort and the validation cohort. Some IMGT-functional V segments, including TRBV6-2 and TRBV6-3, could not be distinguished by the 87-base-pair reads and were therefore excluded. When HLA alleles, especially DR and DQ, strongly co-occurred, TCR associations were difficult to assign to individual alleles. In an earlier analysis of around 500 of the donors, most TCR beta V segments appeared in productive rearrangements about 87% or about 30% of the time, broadly matching IMGT annotations. Because HLA typing was unavailable for some donors at each locus, only the typed subset was used in association tests. The only immune exposure information available for the cohort was CMV serostatus.

To note about this clone: The target of this receptor is not known. No much larger clonotype is one base removed from it; base qualities were not supplied.

In total, fewer than 750 healthy bone marrow donors made up the cohort. At the time of sampling, all cohort members were nominally healthy, though unrecorded immune exposures were likely present. The donor tested CMV seronegative, placing the donor among the 350 or so seronegative members of the cohort. A peripheral blood sample was provided by each donor, and peripheral blood mononuclear cells were used for TCR beta sequencing. The Qiagen DNeasy Blood Extraction Kit was used to extract genomic DNA from the blood cell samples. The library was prepared using the immunoSEQ multiplex PCR assay. The multiplex PCR relied on a mix of 60 forward primers for TCR Vbeta segments and 13 reverse primers for TCR Jbeta segments. A multiplex PCR assay on genomic DNA amplified the CDR3 region of rearranged TCR beta genes. The amplified TCR beta libraries were sequenced on the Illumina HiSeq System as 87-base-pair reads. In the authors' own workflow: Across the 500 to 700 repertoires, a later analysis counted some 81 million unique TCR beta chains, some 11 million of which were shared by at least two donors. To remove PCR and sequencing errors, raw reads were error-corrected and collapsed into unique sequences using a nearest-neighbor algorithm that merged closely related sequences. Alignment of CDR3 sequences to IMGT reference sequences was used to assign V, D and J gene segments. Each retained sequence needed at least a six-nucleotide match to both a V gene segment and a J gene segment. A rearrangement counted as productive if the CDR3 had no stop codons and remained in frame with V and J, and every other rearrangement counted as non-productive. Following IMGT convention, CDR3 was defined as the stretch from the second conserved V-encoded cysteine up to the conserved J-encoded phenylalanine. Sequences without an unambiguous match to a single V gene segment were excluded from the earlier analysis of 500 to 700 of the donors. An earlier analysis of approximately 590 of the donors classified V segments as functional when productive rearrangements were above 56.7% and as segregating when the standard deviation between donors was above 5%. A statistical classification framework was built for diagnosing cytomegalovirus status from the catalog of TCR beta chain sequences. In a later analysis, TCR nucleotide sequences were compared against IMGT/GENE-DB human TR gene sequences so that V and J genes could be assigned. A later analysis assigned CDR3 sequences and most-parsimonious VDJ recombination scenarios with the TCRdist pipeline. In a later analysis, each TCR beta chain was defined by its CDR3 amino acid sequence together with its V-gene family, and reads without a unique V-gene family were excluded. A later analysis removed over 500 highly shared, low-generation-probability nucleotide sequences to deal with suspected cross-contamination and a sequencing artifact. A later analysis calculated a clonal expansion index for each public chain from normalized within-repertoire ranks of inferred template counts. A later analysis computed generation probabilities with a VDJ recombination model fitted to out-of-frame rearrangements, and checked the results against IGoR. A later analysis scored TCR-TCR, TCR-HLA and TCR-CMV co-occurrence with hypergeometric tests, applying a repertoire-size bias correction to TCR pairs. In a later analysis, false discovery rates were estimated by permuting HLA or CMV assignments 20 times. A later analysis grouped co-occurring TCRs with DBSCAN, adding TCRdist sequence similarity when clustering within HLA-allele-positive subsets. Co-occurrence clustering excluded repertoires with fewer than 30,000 or more than 120,000 public chains, plus five with anomalous nucleotide sharing. Held by TCRdb, this immuneACCESS table contains in-frame sequences only and omits some clones. Under half of the omission traces to an unresolved V gene where checked; the cause of the rest is unknown. For V, J and clone size, that table is used; D and trimming come from the DNA. The sample table contains under 150,000 clones; only one count was recorded for roughly 76% of them. The ten largest clones take up under 4.5% of the sample.

Per the germline V gene (reference sequence), SGHKS is the CDR1 and YYEKEE is the CDR2. From the cysteine through the phenylalanine, the CDR3 covers 16 amino acids. Only the CDR3 part of the read is kept: 48 bases, read in frame from the first base. Relative to germline, V is missing 5 bases and J is missing 7 bases, with 15 bases of the junction outside any gene match. This TCR was sampled from a man in his late teens or twenties in good health and CMV-seronegative. The chain couples TRBV5-5 to TRBJ2-5; 9 bases in the junction line up with TRBD1. Sequenced input: PBMCs. The nucleotides are TGTGCCAGCAGAAAAATAATGTTACCGGGACAGGGGACCCAGTACTTC. It translates to CASRKIMLPGQGTQYF.